These 26 T cell receptor beta chains were sequenced from one sample in a study of technical replicates of blood from a handful of donors. Using immunoSEQ multiplex PCR, the repertoire was profiled, and TCRdb retains in-frame clones only, with some absent. The sample records tens of thousands of clones, roughly nine tenths being singletons. Specimen: T cells isolated from PBMCs. These receptors originate from a human donor in good health.

The chain uses TRBV27 and TRBJ2-3; D ambiguous. The germline V and J ends were trimmed by 6 bases and 2 bases, with 9 bases remaining between them. The germline CDR1 and CDR2 sequences are MNHEY and SMNVEV (reference sequence). The CDR3 has 13 residues. CDR3 sequence (DNA): TGTGCCAGCAGCCTCTACCTCACAGATACGCAGTATTTT. It encodes CASSLYLTDTQYF.

The V gene is TRBV10-1, the J gene TRBJ1-2; D remains ambiguous. The CDR3 totals 13 residues. V lost 6 bases, J lost 8 bases, and 16 bases lay in between. Per the germline V gene, CDR1 is WNHNN and CDR2 is SYGVQD (reference sequence). The CDR3 region has the DNA TGCGCCAGCAGCCCTGTCAGAGGGAACGGCTACACCTTC. It is translated as CASSPVRGNGYTF.

This clone occurred a few times. The gene calls are TRBV9 and TRBJ2-7; 7 nucleotides match TRBD2. The ends lost 0 bases at V and 1 base at J; junction bases unmatched: 4. This CDR3 has 15 residues. CDR1 and CDR2 (germline): SGDLS, YYNGEE. The CDR3 DNA is TGTGCCAGCAGCGTAGACGGGACTATATCCTACGAGCAGTACTTC. Its translation: CASSVDGTISYEQYF.

This rearrangement joins TRBV4-3 to TRBJ2-2; D gene unclear. CDR3 length: 18 residues. Germline CDR1 and CDR2: LGHNA and YSLEER. Trimming removed 0 bases at V and 1 base at J, with 15 bases between. The CDR3 DNA reads as TGCGCCAGCAGCCAAGAGTCCCCTATAGCCATGAACACCGGGGAGCTGTTTTTT. It is translated as CASSQESPIAMNTGELFF.

The V call is TRBV13, the J call TRBJ2-7; TRBD1 aligns across 10 bases. The ends lost 5 bases at V and 2 bases at J; junction bases unmatched: 3. This CDR3 contains 14 residues. Germline CDR1 PRHDT, CDR2 FYEKMQ (reference sequence). CDR3 sequence: CASSADRGPYEQYF. CDR3 bases: TGTGCCAGCAGCGCCGACAGGGGGCCCTACGAGCAGTACTTC.

The chain employs TRBV5-1 and TRBJ1-3; D remains unclear. The germline gives CDR1 SGHRS, CDR2 YFSETQ. The CDR3 length is 15 residues. The V and J ends lost 4 bases and 4 bases respectively, with 15 bases between them. Here the CDR3 reads CASSPIPGSGNTIYF. Here the CDR3 DNA reads TGCGCCAGCAGCCCCATCCCGGGATCAGGAAACACCATATATTTT. The full variable domain, completed using reference TRBV5-1 and TRBJ1-3, is KAGVTQTPRYLIKTRGQQVTLSCSPISGHRSVSWYQQTPGQGLQFLFEYFSETQRNKGNFPGRFSGRQFSNSRSEMNVSTLELGDSALYLCASSPIPGSGNTIYFGEGSWLTVV.

The V gene is TRBV9, the J gene TRBJ2-2; a weak D match, TRBD1 (6 bases). The CDR3 totals 15 residues. Germline V CDR1 and CDR2: SGDLS, YYNGEE. V was shortened by 4 bases and J by 1 base, with 11 bases between the two germline ends. The CDR3 spells CASSYRQVNTGELFF. As DNA, the CDR3 is TGTGCCAGCAGCTACCGACAGGTGAACACCGGGGAGCTGTTTTTT.

The gene calls are TRBV5-6 and TRBJ2-7; 8 bases agree with TRBD2. CDR3 length: 14 residues. Germline trimming cut 0 bases from V and 6 bases from J; bases unmatched to any gene: 5. CDR1 SGHDT and CDR2 YYEEEE come from the germline V gene. CDR3 DNA sequence: TGTGCCAGCAGCTTGGTACTAGCGGCTGTCGAGCAGTACTTC. It codes for CASSLVLAAVEQYF.

V gene TRBV30 combines with J gene TRBJ2-1; possibly TRBD2 for D (6 bases). Per germline, CDR1 GTSNPN and CDR2 SVGIG (reference sequence). Trimming took 3 bases from V and 3 from J, leaving 15 bases between them. The CDR3 is 15 residues long. The DNA of the CDR3 is TGTGCCTGGAGCATGGGACTTAAAATCTACAATGAGCAGTTCTTC. Amino acid sequence: CAWSMGLKIYNEQFF.

The chain recombines TRBV6-5 with TRBJ2-7, with TRBD1 matching over 7 bases. The V segment lost 5 bases and the J segment 7 bases; nucleotides outside the gene matches: 8. The CDR3 is 13 amino acids. Germline V gives CDR1 MNHEY, CDR2 SVGAGI. The CDR3, as DNA: TGTGCCAGCAGTAAATACAGGGGTGGGGAGCAGTACTTC. Residues: CASSKYRGGEQYF.

The chain uses TRBV7-9 and TRBJ1-5; D gene unclear. This CDR3 has 13 residues. V was clipped by 1 base and J by 1 base, with 2 bases between them. CDR1 and CDR2 from the germline V gene are SEHNR and FQNEAQ (reference sequence). The CDR3 loop reads CASSLVSNQPQHF. The DNA for the CDR3 is TGTGCCAGCAGCTTAGTAAGCAATCAGCCCCAGCATTTT. Combining the CDR3 with reference TRBV7-9 and TRBJ1-5 gives the whole variable domain DTGVSQNPRHKITKRGQNVTFRCDPISEHNRLYWYRQTLGQGPEFLTYFQNEAQLEKSRLLSDRFSAERPKGSFSTLEIQRTEQGDSAMYLCASSLVSNQPQHFGDGTRLSIL.

The J gene is TRBJ1-5, the V gene TRBV5-5; no definite D call. Germline assignment: CDR1 SGHKS and CDR2 YYEKEE (reference sequence). This CDR3 comprises 14 residues. V was cut by 0 bases and J by 6 bases, with 10 bases left in between. CDR3 amino acids: CASSLEQLGQPQHF. CDR3 nucleotide sequence: TGTGCCAGCAGCTTGGAACAGCTGGGTCAGCCCCAGCATTTT. The variable domain in full, with the rest retrieved from reference TRBV5-5 and TRBJ1-5, is DAGVTQSPTHLIKTRGQQVTLRCSPISGHKSVSWYQQVLGQGPQFIFQYYEKEERGRGNFPDRFSARQFPNYSSELNVNALLLGDSALYLCASSLEQLGQPQHFGDGTRLSIL.

The chain carries TRBV6-1 and TRBJ2-7; 9 bases fit TRBD1. V was pared by 1 base and J by 3 bases, with 1 base of the junction left unmatched. Germline V gene sequence: CDR1 MNHNS, CDR2 SASEGT. This CDR3 contains 14 residues. DNA of the CDR3: TGTGCCAGCAGTGAAGGGGACAGGGACTACGAGCAGTACTTC. Translation: CASSEGDRDYEQYF.

The CDR3 sequence is CAWSVGLAGGNEQFF. CDR3 DNA: TGTGCCTGGAGCGTAGGACTAGCGGGAGGTAATGAGCAGTTCTTC. This chain joins TRBV30 and TRBJ2-1, with TRBD2 identical over 14 bases. The CDR3 extends over 15 amino acids. With V trimmed by 3 bases and J by 7 bases, 5 bases remained unmatched. Germline CDR1 is GTSNPN and CDR2 is SVGIG (reference sequence).

V is TRBV9 and J is TRBJ2-5; TRBD2 is a possible D gene (5 bases). The ends were cut back, 0 bases at V and 4 bases at J, with 16 bases in the middle. There are 16 residues in the CDR3. Germline CDR1 is SGDLS and CDR2 is YYNGEE. The chain's CDR3 is CASSVDEDRGGETQYF. The DNA for the CDR3 is TGTGCCAGCAGCGTAGATGAGGATCGAGGAGGAGAGACCCAGTACTTC.

The chain couples TRBV7-3 to TRBJ2-1, with 10 positions matching TRBD2. This CDR3 region has 17 residues. J was trimmed by 7 bases and V by 5 bases; bases with no gene match: 14. CDR1 is SGHTA and CDR2 is FQGTGA in the germline V gene. The CDR3 DNA sequence: TGTGCCAGCAGCCAAGTTGGGGCTAGCGGGAGAGCGAATGAGCAGTTCTTC. Protein product: CASSQVGASGRANEQFF.

The chain links TRBV11-2 to TRBJ2-7, with 8 bases aligning to TRBD1. With 4 bases clipped from V and 6 bases from J, the junction kept 14 bases outside the gene matches. CDR1 and CDR2 (germline): SGHAT, FQNNGV. The CDR3 totals 16 residues. The CDR3: CASSSPRGDRYFEQYF. The CDR3 region has the DNA TGTGCCAGCAGCTCCCCTAGGGGGGACAGGTATTTCGAGCAGTACTTC.

The rearrangement uses TRBV5-1 and TRBJ1-3; maybe TRBD1 (6 bases). The germline CDR1 and CDR2 sequences are SGHRS and YFSETQ. Trimming left V 0 bases short and J 2 bases short, with 12 bases between. The CDR3 sequence is 16 residues long. DNA of the CDR3: TGCGCCAGCAGCTTGGGGCAGGGGAATACTGGAAACACCATATATTTT. It yields the protein CASSLGQGNTGNTIYF.

V usage is TRBV14 and J usage is TRBJ2-3; 9 positions agree with TRBD2. Losses at the gene ends were 0 bases for V and 3 bases for J; bases not matched to a gene: 4. Germline CDR1 SGHDN, CDR2 FVKESK. The CDR3 runs 16 residues. The chain's CDR3 is CASSQDPSGRTDTQYF. CDR3 bases: TGTGCCAGCAGCCAAGATCCCAGCGGGAGGACAGATACGCAGTATTTT.

This clone appeared a single time. The rearrangement uses TRBV19 and TRBJ2-7, with TRBD1 matching 8 bases. CDR3 length: 15 amino acids. Trimming took 3 bases from V and 5 from J; bases not matched to a gene: 9. CDR1 is LNHDA and CDR2 is SQIVND in the germline V gene (reference sequence). In DNA, the CDR3 is TGTGCCAGTAGTATTTACGGCAGGGGGCTCGACGAGCAGTACTTC. Protein: CASSIYGRGLDEQYF.

The J gene is TRBJ2-3, the V gene TRBV7-2; 7 nucleotides agree with TRBD2. The CDR3 contains 16 residues. Per the germline V gene, CDR1 is SGHTA and CDR2 is FQGNSA. Trimming removed 1 base from V and 2 bases from J; junction bases left unmatched: 6. CDR3 residues: CASSLETSRYTDTQYF. CDR3 nucleotide sequence: TGTGCCAGCAGCTTAGAGACTAGCAGATACACAGATACGCAGTATTTT.

The genes are TRBV19 and TRBJ1-5; 7 nucleotides align to TRBD1. Trimming removed 5 bases from V and 3 bases from J; junction bases left unmatched: 10. Germline V gene sequence: CDR1 LNHDA, CDR2 SQIVND (reference sequence). The CDR3 sequence is 16 residues long. The CDR3 DNA is TGTGCCAGTAGTCTTTCTGGACAGGCGCTCAATCAGCCCCAGCATTTT. Translation: CASSLSGQALNQPQHF.

V and J are TRBV27 and TRBJ2-3; 7 bases map to TRBD2. Looked up from germline, CDR1 is MNHEY and CDR2 is SMNVEV (reference sequence). The V segment lost 5 bases and the J segment 0 bases; nucleotides outside the gene matches: 5. This CDR3 comprises 15 residues. The CDR3 loop is CASSRLAVSTDTQYF. CDR3 sequence (DNA): TGTGCCAGCAGTAGGCTAGCGGTGAGCACAGATACGCAGTATTTT.

V usage is TRBV7-2 and J usage is TRBJ1-5; D unresolved. Trimming took 1 base from V and 5 from J, leaving 9 bases between them. Germline CDR1 reads SGHTA; CDR2 reads FQGNSA. This CDR3 comprises 14 residues. The CDR3 here is CASSLVTADQPQHF. The CDR3 DNA reads TGTGCCAGCAGCTTAGTGACGGCGGATCAGCCCCAGCATTTT.

The chain joins TRBV7-3 to TRBJ1-4; 8 positions match TRBD1. Germline CDR1 is SGHTA and CDR2 is FQGTGA. CDR3 length: 17 amino acids. Losses at the gene ends were 1 base for V and 4 bases for J; bases not matched to a gene: 8. CDR3 loop: CASSLRTGRRGNEKLFF. The CDR3 nucleotides read TGTGCCAGCAGCTTAAGGACAGGGCGGAGAGGTAATGAAAAACTGTTTTTT.

The gene calls are TRBV10-3 and TRBJ2-7, with D possibly being TRBD2 (5 bases). Per the germline V gene, CDR1 is ENHRY and CDR2 is SYGVKD. The ends were cut back, 3 bases at V and 6 bases at J, with 15 bases in the middle. CDR3 length: 14 amino acids. The CDR3 DNA is TGTGCCATCAGTGATAGCGTCAGTCCCCCCGAGCAGTACTTC. Protein: CAISDSVSPPEQYF.